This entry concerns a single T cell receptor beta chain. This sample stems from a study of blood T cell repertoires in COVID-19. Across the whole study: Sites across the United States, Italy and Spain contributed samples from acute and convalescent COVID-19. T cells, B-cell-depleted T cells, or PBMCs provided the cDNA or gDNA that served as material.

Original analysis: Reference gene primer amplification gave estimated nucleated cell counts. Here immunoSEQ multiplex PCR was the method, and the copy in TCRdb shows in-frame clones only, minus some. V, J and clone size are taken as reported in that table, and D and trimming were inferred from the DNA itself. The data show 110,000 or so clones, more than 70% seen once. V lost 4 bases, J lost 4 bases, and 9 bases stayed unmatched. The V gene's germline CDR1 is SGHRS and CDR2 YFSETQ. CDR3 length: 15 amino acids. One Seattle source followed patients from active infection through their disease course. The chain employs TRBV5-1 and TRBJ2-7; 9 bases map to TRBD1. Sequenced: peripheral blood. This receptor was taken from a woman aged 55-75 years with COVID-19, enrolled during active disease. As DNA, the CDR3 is TGCGCCAGCAGCATCGGGACAGGGCAGCTATACGAGCAGTACTTC. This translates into CASSIGTGQLYEQYF.